This T cell receptor (beta chain) was retrieved from a study of T-cell memory formation after mild COVID-19. Overall study results and limits: A balance of CD4 and CD8 characterized clones contracting day 15 to 85, whereas later expanders leaned CD4+. Whether day 37 second-wave clones are SARS-CoV-2-specific was not confirmed. CD4+ contracting clones were found mainly in CM and EM, and CD8+ ones in EMRA.

This CDR3 is built from 16 residues. With 0 bases removed from V and 6 bases from J, the gap between germline ends came to 15 bases. CDR1 and CDR2 from the germline V gene are LGHNA and YSLEER. The TCR alpha and TCR beta cDNA libraries, bearing sample barcodes and UMIs, were generated by 5'RACE using constant-segment primers. TCRdb re-analysed the 5' RACE reads in MiXCR, keeping a single row per CDR3 protein. The sample has 170,000 or so distinct CDR3 sequences, around a fifth seen once. This clonotype has only a few counts. Antigen specificity is unknown. The sequence was collected from an adult woman who had mild COVID-19 (a few samples of this study predate the infection). Cell type and time point are not known. Sequencing was carried out using PBMCs or a T cell subset sorted from them (not recorded which). The chain is built from TRBV4-3 and TRBJ2-4, with TRBD1 as a possible D gene (6 bases). The CDR3 sequence is CASSQEAGAGRNIQYF. The CDR3 bases are TGCGCCAGCAGCCAAGAGGCAGGGGCCGGACGAAACATTCAGTACTTC.